A selection of T cell receptor beta chains follows, all from one sample in a study of post-analysis software for immune sequencing data. TCRdb analysed the PCR reads with MiXCR anew, one entry per CDR3 protein. The profile covers roughly 540,000 distinct CDR3 sequences, with 30% to 40% appearing a single time and 4.5% to 7.5% taken by the ten largest. The source material was blood. The source of these receptors is a girl younger than 18 with multiple sclerosis. CDR3s include the opening cysteine and the closing phenylalanine or tryptophan. The order of the fields is CDR3 protein, CDR3 DNA, clone size, J gene, D gene, V gene. A D gene is named only where the DNA matches it firmly. Where a row states a size, it is once, few, many or the class of an expanded clone; other rows omit it.

CDR3 protein: CASSQADRSTF; CDR3 DNA: TGTGCCAGCAGCCAAGCGGACAGGAGCACCTTC; clone size: .; J gene: TRBJ1-2; D gene: TRBD1; V gene: TRBV3-1
CDR3 protein: CACSQDRQGQETQYF; CDR3 DNA: TGCGCCTGCAGCCAAGATCGGCAGGGCCAAGAGACCCAGTACTTC; clone size: once; J gene: TRBJ2-5; D gene: .; V gene: TRBV4-1
CDR3 protein: CASSSNRDPYEQYF; CDR3 DNA: TGTGCCAGCAGCTCCAACAGGGATCCCTACGAGCAGTACTTC; clone size: .; J gene: TRBJ2-7; D gene: .; V gene: TRBV11-2
CDR3 protein: CASSLDQGIYGYTF; CDR3 DNA: TGTGCCAGCAGTTTAGATCAGGGGATATATGGCTACACCTTC; clone size: .; J gene: TRBJ1-2; D gene: .; V gene: TRBV12-3/TRBV12-4
CDR3 protein: CASSEVRTGETQYF; CDR3 DNA: TGTGCCAGCAGTGAGGTCCGGACAGGGGAGACCCAGTACTTC; clone size: .; J gene: TRBJ2-5; D gene: TRBD1; V gene: TRBV2
CDR3 protein: CASSYPRPGSPGGTEAFF; CDR3 DNA: TGTGCCAGCAGTTACCCGCGCCCCGGGTCCCCCGGTGGCACTGAAGCTTTCTTT; clone size: .; J gene: TRBJ1-1; D gene: .; V gene: TRBV6-7
CDR3 protein: CSARDSTTGGANYGYTF; CDR3 DNA: TGCAGTGCTAGAGATTCGACGACAGGGGGGGCAAACTATGGCTACACCTTC; clone size: .; J gene: TRBJ1-2; D gene: TRBD1; V gene: TRBV20-1
CDR3 protein: CASSSGAGTGPHEQYF; CDR3 DNA: TGTGCCAGCAGCTCTGGAGCCGGGACAGGGCCCCACGAGCAGTACTTC; clone size: .; J gene: TRBJ2-7; D gene: TRBD1; V gene: TRBV9
CDR3 protein: CASSFPGATNEKLFF; CDR3 DNA: TGTGCCAGCAGTTTTCCGGGGGCAACTAATGAAAAACTGTTTTTT; clone size: many; J gene: TRBJ1-4; D gene: .; V gene: TRBV28
CDR3 protein: CSARLAGEGDTQYF; CDR3 DNA: TGCAGTGCTAGGCTAGCGGGGGAAGGAGATACGCAGTATTTT; clone size: few; J gene: TRBJ2-3; D gene: TRBD2; V gene: TRBV20-1
CDR3 protein: CSAQGHGQRWYEQYF; CDR3 DNA: TGCAGTGCCCAAGGCCACGGACAGCGTTGGTACGAGCAGTACTTC; clone size: .; J gene: TRBJ2-7; D gene: .; V gene: TRBV20-1
CDR3 protein: CASSQDSTGGRDEQFF; CDR3 DNA: TGCGCCAGCAGCCAAGATTCGACAGGGGGCCGCGATGAGCAGTTCTTC; clone size: .; J gene: TRBJ2-1; D gene: TRBD1; V gene: TRBV4-1
CDR3 protein: CASSSQGDTEAFF; CDR3 DNA: TGTGCCAGCAGCAGTCAGGGGGACACTGAAGCTTTCTTT; clone size: few; J gene: TRBJ1-1; D gene: TRBD1; V gene: TRBV5-1
CDR3 protein: CATRNVVGQSSYNSPLHF; CDR3 DNA: TGTGCCACCAGGAACGTTGTTGGACAGAGCTCCTATAATTCACCCCTCCACTTT; clone size: .; J gene: TRBJ1-6; D gene: .; V gene: TRBV15
CDR3 protein: CASSTRTGASNIQYF; CDR3 DNA: TGTGCCAGCAGCACCCGCACGGGGGCGTCGAACATTCAGTACTTC; clone size: .; J gene: TRBJ2-4; D gene: .; V gene: TRBV7-8
CDR3 protein: CASSLDSLYNSPLHF; CDR3 DNA: TGTGCCAGCAGTTTGGACAGCCTCTATAATTCACCCCTCCACTTT; clone size: .; J gene: TRBJ1-6; D gene: .; V gene: TRBV6-1
CDR3 protein: CASSFGDREGETQYF; CDR3 DNA: TGTGCCAGCAGTTTCGGGGACAGGGAAGGAGAGACCCAGTACTTC; clone size: few; J gene: TRBJ2-5; D gene: TRBD1; V gene: TRBV12-3/TRBV12-4
CDR3 protein: CASSLVARGTEAFF; CDR3 DNA: TGTGCCAGCAGCTTAGTCGCCAGGGGGACTGAAGCTTTCTTT; clone size: .; J gene: TRBJ1-1; D gene: TRBD1; V gene: TRBV7-9
CDR3 protein: CASSFRSGYEQYF; CDR3 DNA: TGTGCCAGCAGTTTTAGGAGCGGGTACGAGCAGTACTTC; clone size: .; J gene: TRBJ2-7; D gene: .; V gene: TRBV12-3/TRBV12-4
CDR3 protein: CVINDRSQETQYF; CDR3 DNA: TGTGTCATCAACGACAGGTCTCAAGAGACCCAGTACTTC; clone size: .; J gene: TRBJ2-5; D gene: .; V gene: TRBV10-3
CDR3 protein: CASSLRADTDTQYF; CDR3 DNA: TGTGCCAGCAGCTTACGGGCCGACACAGATACGCAGTATTTT; clone size: .; J gene: TRBJ2-3; D gene: .; V gene: TRBV7-8
CDR3 protein: CASSVVSGGNNEQFF; CDR3 DNA: TGTGCCAGCAGCGTAGTGAGCGGGGGGAACAATGAGCAGTTCTTC; clone size: few; J gene: TRBJ2-1; D gene: TRBD2; V gene: TRBV9
CDR3 protein: CASSISQMNTEAFF; CDR3 DNA: TGTGCCAGTAGTATTAGTCAGATGAACACTGAAGCTTTCTTT; clone size: .; J gene: TRBJ1-1; D gene: .; V gene: TRBV19
CDR3 protein: CASSSPGQVYGYTF; CDR3 DNA: TGTGCCAGCAGTTCACCGGGACAGGTCTATGGCTACACCTTC; clone size: .; J gene: TRBJ1-2; D gene: TRBD1; V gene: TRBV28
CDR3 protein: CSVLTGNDYGYTF; CDR3 DNA: TGCAGCGTTCTGACAGGGAATGACTATGGCTACACCTTC; clone size: few; J gene: TRBJ1-2; D gene: TRBD1; V gene: TRBV29-1
CDR3 protein: CASRSLPLADTQYF; CDR3 DNA: TGTGCCAGCAGATCCCTCCCTCTAGCCGATACGCAGTATTTT; clone size: .; J gene: TRBJ2-3; D gene: .; V gene: TRBV5-5
CDR3 protein: CASSLGGGAPDYTF; CDR3 DNA: TGTGCCAGCAGCTTAGGAGGTGGGGCCCCAGACTACACCTTC; clone size: .; J gene: TRBJ1-2; D gene: .; V gene: TRBV7-9
CDR3 protein: CAISEAQAAPEAFF; CDR3 DNA: TGTGCCATCAGTGAAGCACAGGCGGCCCCTGAAGCTTTCTTT; clone size: .; J gene: TRBJ1-1; D gene: .; V gene: TRBV10-3